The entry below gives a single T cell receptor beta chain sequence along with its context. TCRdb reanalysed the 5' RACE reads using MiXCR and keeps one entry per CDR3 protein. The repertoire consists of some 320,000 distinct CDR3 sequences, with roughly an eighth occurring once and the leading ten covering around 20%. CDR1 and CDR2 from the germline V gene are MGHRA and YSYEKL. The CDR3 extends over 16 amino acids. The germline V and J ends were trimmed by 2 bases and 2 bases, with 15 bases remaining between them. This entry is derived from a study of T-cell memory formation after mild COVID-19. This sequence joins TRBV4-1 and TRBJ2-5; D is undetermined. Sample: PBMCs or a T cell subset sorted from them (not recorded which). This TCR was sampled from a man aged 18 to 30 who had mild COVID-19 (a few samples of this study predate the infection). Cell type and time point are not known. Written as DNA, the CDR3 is TGCGCCAGCAGCCAAATCGGTGCGGCGGTACAAGAGACCCAGTACTTC. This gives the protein CASSQIGAAVQETQYF.